The 19 T cell receptor beta chains reported below all come from one sample, sequenced in a study of patients and donors after allogeneic stem cell transplantation (TCRdb year 2020). Preparation of the library involved RT-PCR. Sequencing used a NextSeq 550. The raw public data were reprocessed by TCRdb itself: fastp quality trimming at Q25, MiXCR clonotype calling, in-frame beta chains only. Each entry merges the rows of one CDR3 protein and shows their most common DNA and genes. The sample yields about 400,000 distinct CDR3 sequences; 16% were counted once. The ten largest clones capture 7% to 7.5% of the sample. Sequencing used blood, either unsorted or a sorted T cell fraction (not recorded which). Every receptor here comes from a human donor who was either an allogeneic HSCT recipient or a stem cell or donor lymphocyte infusion donor (not recorded which). It is not recorded whose cells these are; they may come from a transplant donor.

This clonotype was counted a few times. V and J are TRBV9 and TRBJ2-1; D remains ambiguous. The CDR3 runs to 12 residues. Trimming pared 0 bases from V and 7 bases from J, leaving 5 bases between. The germline V gene has CDR1 SGDLS and CDR2 YYNGEE. Here the CDR3 reads CASSVGENEQFF. The CDR3 DNA is TGTGCCAGCAGCGTAGGAGAGAATGAGCAGTTCTTC.

This clonotype is a singleton in its sample. The chain couples TRBV6-5 to TRBJ2-3; 7 bases fit TRBD2. Germline V gives CDR1 MNHEY, CDR2 SVGAGI. V gave up 2 bases and J gave up 4 bases; unmatched junction bases: 9. This CDR3 contains 16 residues. This CDR3 is CASSYEPAGFPDTQYF. The CDR3 nucleotides read TGTGCCAGCAGTTACGAACCAGCGGGATTTCCAGATACGCAGTATTTT.

The chain recombines TRBV12-3 or TRBV12-4 with TRBJ2-7; D might be TRBD2 (8 bases). Trimming removed 2 bases at V and 2 bases at J, with 22 bases between. The CDR3 sequence is 18 residues long. CDR3 DNA sequence: TGTGCCAGCAGTTTAAGGGGGCAAACCGGGACTAGTCCCTACGAGCAGTACTTC. It is translated as CASSLRGQTGTSPYEQYF.

This clonotype was counted ten times or more. CDR3 bases: TGTGCCAGCAGCCCTGACATCAGGGACCTCTCCTACGAGCAGTACTTC. As protein: CASSPDIRDLSYEQYF. V is TRBV12-3 or TRBV12-4 and J is TRBJ2-7; possibly TRBD1 or TRBD2 for D (5 bases each). Trimming shortened V by 6 bases and J by 0 bases, and 18 bases separated the two germline ends. The CDR3 is 16 amino acids.

The chain employs TRBV18 and TRBJ2-1; D is possibly TRBD1 (6 bases). There are 16 residues in the CDR3. V was pared by 5 bases and J by 7 bases, with 21 bases between. Germline V gene data show CDR1 as KGHSH and CDR2 as LQKENI. The CDR3 DNA is TGTGCCAGCTCAAACTTACAGGGACCTCGGGCAAATGAGCAGTTCTTC. Residues: CASSNLQGPRANEQFF.

The chain couples TRBV4-2 to TRBJ2-2; a possible D gene is TRBD1 (6 bases). Germline loops: CDR1 LGHNA, CDR2 YNFKEQ. The length of the CDR3 is 14 residues. Trimming removed 2 bases at V and 6 bases at J, with 10 bases between. CDR3 sequence: CASSQQGTSGELFF. CDR3 DNA: TGTGCCAGCAGCCAACAGGGGACCTCCGGGGAGCTGTTTTTT.

J is TRBJ2-5 and V is TRBV29-1; D is possibly TRBD1 or TRBD2 (6 bases each). Germline values: CDR1 SQVTM, CDR2 ANQGSEA. Trimming stripped 6 bases from V and 9 bases from J, with 23 bases between. This CDR3 is built from 14 residues. The CDR3 nucleotides are TGCAGCGTCGGGGGCAGTCCCATGGTTTCAGCCCAGTACTTC. Amino acid sequence: CSVGGSPMVSAQYF.

The chain couples TRBV24-1 to TRBJ2-1, with a tentative D call TRBD1 (5 bases). CDR1 and CDR2 (germline): KGHDR, SFDVKD. The CDR3 consists of 11 residues. The germline V and J ends were trimmed by 9 bases and 8 bases, with 10 bases remaining between them. For the CDR3, the DNA is TGTGCCACCGGGCAGGGCGATGAGCAGTTCTTC. This encodes CATGQGDEQFF.

This clonotype was seen more than once but under ten times. The chain is built from TRBV13 and TRBJ2-2; D unclear. The CDR3 contains 14 residues. Looked up from germline, CDR1 is PRHDT and CDR2 is FYEKMQ (reference sequence). With 2 bases removed from V and 1 base from J, the gap between germline ends came to 5 bases. CDR3 in amino acids: CASSLFRNTGELFF. The CDR3 DNA is TGTGCCAGCAGCTTATTTCGGAACACCGGGGAGCTGTTTTTT.

This clonotype was recorded a few times. The gene calls are TRBV20-1 and TRBJ2-3, with 12 nucleotides matching TRBD2. V lost 4 bases to trimming and J lost 2 bases; unmatched junction nucleotides: 4. The CDR3 runs 15 residues. Germline CDR1 DFQATT, CDR2 SNEGSKA (reference sequence). In DNA form, the CDR3 reads TGCAGTGCTACTACTAGCGGGGGGCTCACAGATACGCAGTATTTT. This translates into CSATTSGGLTDTQYF.

The V and J genes are TRBV7-3 and TRBJ2-6; D unresolved. From germline, CDR1 is SGHTA and CDR2 FQGTGA. This CDR3 has 14 residues. V was shortened by 2 bases and J by 4 bases, with 6 bases between the two germline ends. In nucleotides, the CDR3 is TGTGCCAGCAGCTTAGTGGTAGGGGCCAACGTCCTGACTTTC. This translates into CASSLVVGANVLTF.

This sequence joins TRBV18 and TRBJ1-5; perhaps TRBD1 as D (6 bases). Germline assignment: CDR1 KGHSH and CDR2 LQKENI. The CDR3 has 14 amino acids. V was shortened by 3 bases and J by 5 bases, with 11 bases between the two germline ends. The DNA for the CDR3 is TGTGCCAGCTCACCGCCTGGGGGGCATCAGCCCCAGCATTTT. The encoded protein is CASSPPGGHQPQHF.

This clonotype was seen a few times. The V call is TRBV4-2, the J call TRBJ2-5; 10 nucleotides line up with TRBD2. Germline assignment: CDR1 LGHNA and CDR2 YNFKEQ. The CDR3 spans 17 residues. Germline trimming cut 2 bases from V and 2 bases from J; bases unmatched to any gene: 8. The DNA of the CDR3 is TGTGCCAGCAGCCAACTCCTAGCGGGGGATGTACAAGAGACCCAGTACTTC. It yields the protein CASSQLLAGDVQETQYF.

This clonotype was seen a handful of times. The chain couples TRBV4-3 to TRBJ1-5; 7 bases line up with TRBD1. V shed 3 bases, J shed 7 bases, and the junction held 9 bases outside the gene matches. The CDR3 has 15 residues. The germline V gene encodes CDR1 LGHNA and CDR2 YSLEER. CDR3 loop: CASSQTTGLGQPQHF. In DNA, the CDR3 is TGCGCCAGCAGCCAGACGACAGGGTTAGGACAGCCCCAGCATTTT.

CDR3 in amino acids: CASSQERGRVGEKLFF. For the CDR3, the DNA is TGTGCCAGCAGCCAAGAAAGGGGCAGGGTAGGGGAAAAACTGTTTTTT. The gene calls are TRBV14 and TRBJ1-4, with a weak D call TRBD1 (5 bases). CDR3 length: 16 amino acids. V was clipped by 0 bases and J by 8 bases, with 16 bases between them. Germline V gives CDR1 SGHDN, CDR2 FVKESK.

The chain carries TRBV7-9 and TRBJ2-3, with 12 bases matching TRBD1. In germline, CDR1 is SEHNR, CDR2 FQNEAQ (reference sequence). The CDR3 length is 17 residues. J gave up 3 bases and V 3 bases, and 7 bases lay outside the gene matches. The CDR3 region is CASSFVRGQGATDTQYF. The CDR3 DNA reads TGTGCCAGCAGCTTTGTCCGGGGACAGGGGGCTACAGATACGCAGTATTTT.

The sample holds many counts of this clonotype. The chain is built from TRBV6-5 and TRBJ1-1; D unresolved. Trimming took 2 bases from V and 5 from J, leaving 3 bases between them. In germline, CDR1 is MNHEY, CDR2 SVGAGI. The CDR3 contains 11 residues. The CDR3 DNA sequence: TGTGCCAGCAGTTACGGGACTGAAGCTTTCTTT. This gives the protein CASSYGTEAFF.

The chain carries TRBV20-1 and TRBJ2-2, with D perhaps matching TRBD2 (6 bases). CDR1 is DFQATT, CDR2 SNEGSKA, per germline (reference sequence). The CDR3 covers 15 residues. Trimming removed 0 bases at V and 4 bases at J, with 12 bases between. The CDR3 nucleotides are TGCAGTGCTAGAGAGCCAGTGGGAGGCACCGGGGAGCTGTTTTTT. It yields the protein CSAREPVGGTGELFF.

This clonotype was seen only once. This chain links TRBV28 with TRBJ2-1, with D maybe TRBD1 (6 bases). The DNA end is a closer match to TRBJ2-7, so the J assignment may be wrong. The CDR3 runs 14 residues. From germline, CDR1 is MDHEN and CDR2 SYDVKM. For the CDR3, the DNA is TGTGCCAGCAGTTTCGGGACACCCTACAATGAGCAGTACTTC. It specifies CASSFGTPYNEQYF.